One and the same sample provided the 25 T cell receptor beta chains below, sequenced in a study of cytomegalovirus exposure and HLA in healthy donors. Primers included in the PCR were 60 Vbeta and 13 Jbeta primers. Using immunoSEQ multiplex PCR, the repertoire was profiled, and TCRdb retains in-frame clones only, with some absent. The sample carries 99,000 or so clones, 65% to 85% recorded once. What was sequenced was PBMCs. The source is a man aged 18 to 29 in good health and CMV-seronegative.

With regard to this clone: The germline gene is not matched at one end of the junction; a read error may be the cause. The chain couples TRBV7-9 to TRBJ2-5; a weak D match, TRBD1 (6 bases). This CDR3 contains 16 residues. In germline, CDR1 is SEHNR, CDR2 FQNEAQ (reference sequence). The CDR3 DNA is TGCGCCAGCAGCCAAGGGGGAGTAGATGAAACGGAGACCCAGTACTTC. It encodes CASSQGGVDETETQYF. Full variable domain (outside the CDR3, taken from reference TRBV7-9 and TRBJ2-5): DTGVSQNPRHKITKRGQNVTFRCDPISEHNRLYWYRQTLGQGPEFLTYFQNEAQLEKSRLLSDRFSAERPKGSFSTLEIQRTEQGDSAMYLCASSQGGVDETETQYFGPGTRLLVL.

The chain recombines TRBV5-3 with TRBJ2-1; 10 bases match TRBD2. TRBV5-3 is an ORF, and what it does is uncertain. Trimming at V came to 4 bases and at J to 7 bases, leaving 8 bases not matched to a gene. The CDR3 has 15 residues. The CDR3 DNA follows: TGTGCCAGAAGCCCCGGGACTAGCGTTAAGAATGAGCAGTTCTTC. It encodes CARSPGTSVKNEQFF.

There are a few counts of this clone. The chain employs TRBV18 and TRBJ2-6, with D possibly being TRBD2 (5 bases). Germline assignment: CDR1 KGHSH and CDR2 LQKENI. With 2 bases removed from V and 0 bases from J, the gap between germline ends came to 11 bases. This CDR3 has 17 amino acids. CDR3 amino acids: CASSPNRESSGANVLTF. CDR3 in DNA: TGTGCCAGCTCACCAAATAGGGAGAGCTCTGGGGCCAACGTCCTGACTTTC.

The genes are TRBV10-1 and TRBJ2-1; 7 bases agree with TRBD1. V was pared by 3 bases and J by 2 bases, with 16 bases of the junction left unmatched. The length of the CDR3 is 19 residues. Germline CDR1 is WNHNN and CDR2 is SYGVQD (reference sequence). DNA for the CDR3: TGCGCCAGCAGTGAAATGGGGACAGCTGGAGTCGGGGCCTACAATGAGCAGTTCTTC. Translating it yields CASSEMGTAGVGAYNEQFF.

The chain carries TRBV7-9 and TRBJ1-1; D gene uncertain. The length of the CDR3 is 13 residues. Trimming stripped 2 bases from V and 5 bases from J, with 9 bases between. Germline assignment: CDR1 SEHNR and CDR2 FQNEAQ (reference sequence). The CDR3 DNA reads TGTGCCAGCAGCTTATTAAGAGGAACTGAAGCTTTCTTT. Amino acid sequence: CASSLLRGTEAFF.

The J gene is TRBJ2-7, the V gene TRBV7-2; TRBD1 matches 9 bases. V was pared by 4 bases and J by 0 bases, with 7 bases of the junction left unmatched. CDR1 is SGHTA and CDR2 is FQGNSA in the germline V gene. The CDR3 sequence is 16 residues long. The CDR3 sequence: CASSSRSGQGSYEQYF. CDR3 nucleotide sequence: TGTGCCAGCAGCTCACGATCGGGACAGGGCTCCTACGAGCAGTACTTC.

The chain joins TRBV4-3 to TRBJ2-7; a weak D match, TRBD2 (5 bases). V lost 1 base to trimming and J lost 2 bases, with 15 bases between them. The germline V gene has CDR1 LGHNA and CDR2 YSLEER. CDR3 length: 16 residues. CDR3 sequence (DNA): TGCGCCAGCAGCCAAGGCAGCGGAACTATTACCTACGAGCAGTACTTC. Translating gives CASSQGSGTITYEQYF.

The CDR3 sequence: CASSLRGRDRSTDTQYF. The CDR3 bases are TGTGCCAGCAGCCTGAGGGGCCGGGACAGGAGCACAGATACGCAGTATTTT. The chain uses TRBV27 and TRBJ2-3; 8 bases fit TRBD1. The ends lost 6 bases at V and 0 bases at J; junction bases unmatched: 11. The CDR3 contains 17 residues. CDR1 is MNHEY and CDR2 is SMNVEV in the germline V gene (reference sequence).

The J gene is TRBJ2-3, the V gene TRBV9; 8 nucleotides match TRBD2. This CDR3 contains 16 residues. Germline CDR1 is SGDLS and CDR2 is YYNGEE. Trimming removed 0 bases from V and 5 bases from J; junction bases left unmatched: 8. The CDR3 coding sequence is TGTGCCAGCAGCGTAGTTGTTAGCGGGAAGCGAGATACGCAGTATTTT. Protein sequence: CASSVVVSGKRDTQYF. Full variable domain (missing parts from reference TRBV9 and TRBJ2-3): DSGVTQTPKHLITATGQRVTLRCSPRSGDLSVYWYQQSLDQGLQFLIQYYNGEERAKGNILERFSAQQFPDLHSELNLSSLELGDSALYFCASSVVVSGKRDTQYFGPGTRLTVL.

The V call is TRBV28, the J call TRBJ2-7; a weak D match, TRBD2 (5 bases). The germline V gene encodes CDR1 MDHEN and CDR2 SYDVKM. CDR3 length: 14 residues. Trimming shortened V by 8 bases and J by 1 base, and 15 bases separated the two germline ends. The chain's CDR3 is CASGLTRDSYEQYF. The CDR3 region has the DNA TGTGCCAGCGGATTAACTCGGGATTCCTACGAGCAGTACTTC.

The chain is built from TRBV6-1 and TRBJ2-7; D is uncertain. The CDR3 is made up of 14 amino acids. Germline V lookup: CDR1 MNHNS, CDR2 SASEGT. The V end lost 5 bases, the J end lost 1 base, and 12 bases lay between the germline ends. The CDR3, as DNA: TGTGCCAGCAGTTATCTCGCCACTTCCTACGAGCAGTACTTC. Translated, it gives CASSYLATSYEQYF.

Comments on this clone: Sequence at one end of the junction differs from germline and may be a read error. The CDR3 is CASSQGREPFF. The CDR3 DNA reads TGCGCCAGCAGCCAAGGTCGTGAGCCGTTCTTC. This sequence joins TRBV4-3 and TRBJ2-1, with D uncertain. This CDR3 is built from 11 residues. The germline CDR1 and CDR2 sequences are LGHNA and YSLEER.

The rearrangement links TRBV10-3 to TRBJ2-5; no definite D call. The germline V and J ends were trimmed by 2 bases and 2 bases, with 6 bases remaining between them. Germline CDR1 reads ENHRY; CDR2 reads SYGVKD. The CDR3 spans 13 residues. The CDR3 loop is CAISEGAQETQYF. The CDR3 DNA follows: TGTGCCATCAGTGAGGGAGCTCAAGAGACCCAGTACTTC.

DNA of the CDR3: TGTGCCAGCAGCCAAGAGGGGCGAGAGACCCAGTACTTC. Translation: CASSQEGRETQYF. The genes are TRBV14 and TRBJ2-5; weak D call: TRBD1 (5 bases). The germline V gene encodes CDR1 SGHDN and CDR2 FVKESK. This CDR3 region has 13 residues. Deletions cut 0 bases from V and 4 bases from J, with 6 bases between. The variable domain in full, with the rest retrieved from reference TRBV14 and TRBJ2-5, is EAGVTQFPSHSVIEKGQTVTLRCDPISGHDNLYWYRRVMGKEIKFLLHFVKESKQDESGMPNNRFLAERTGGTYSTLKVQPAELEDSGVYFCASSQEGRETQYFGPGTRLLVL.

This sequence joins TRBV28 and TRBJ1-1, with 7 bases fitting TRBD1. Germline V CDR1 and CDR2: MDHEN, SYDVKM. Losses at the gene ends were 3 bases for V and 4 bases for J; bases not matched to a gene: 8. This CDR3 spans 15 amino acids. The CDR3 DNA is TGTGCCAGCAGTTTCCCACGACAGGGTGGCACTGAAGCTTTCTTT. Protein: CASSFPRQGGTEAFF.

J is TRBJ1-2 and V is TRBV11-2; TRBD1 might be the D (5 bases). V was cut by 2 bases and J by 1 base, with 17 bases left in between. This CDR3 has 17 amino acids. Germline lookup yields CDR1 SGHAT and CDR2 FQNNGV. The CDR3 is CASSLRSGLRFNYGYTF. CDR3 nucleotide sequence: TGTGCCAGCAGCTTACGTTCAGGGCTGCGATTTAACTATGGCTACACCTTC.

The V and J genes are TRBV30 and TRBJ1-2; tentative D call: TRBD1 (6 bases). This CDR3 has 13 amino acids. Germline V gene lookup returns CDR1 GTSNPN and CDR2 SVGIG (reference sequence). V was shortened by 4 bases and J by 5 bases, with 14 bases between the two germline ends. CDR3 nucleotide sequence: TGTGCCTGGAATGAGGCAGGGGAATATGGCTACACCTTC. Encoded protein: CAWNEAGEYGYTF.

A few counts support this clone. The rearrangement joins TRBV6-5 to TRBJ2-5; weak D call: TRBD1 (5 bases). The CDR3 runs 14 residues. With 7 bases removed from V and 4 bases from J, the gap between germline ends came to 16 bases. Germline V lookup: CDR1 MNHEY, CDR2 SVGAGI. The DNA of the CDR3 is TGTGCCAGCAATTTAAATCAGGGCCTAGAGACCCAGTACTTC. As protein: CASNLNQGLETQYF.

This clone occurred once. The CDR3 is CASSLTEGAQHF. The CDR3 DNA follows: TGTGCCAGCAGCTTAACCGAAGGGGCCCAGCATTTT. V gene TRBV11-2 combines with J gene TRBJ1-5; TRBD1 might be the D (5 bases). The germline CDR1 and CDR2 sequences are SGHAT and FQNNGV. Trimming took off 2 bases at V and 11 bases at J, with 10 bases between the two ends. This CDR3 spans 12 amino acids.

This clone was seen a few times. The chain links TRBV28 to TRBJ1-4; 9 bases align to TRBD1. The length of the CDR3 is 16 residues. V gave up 6 bases and J gave up 4 bases; unmatched junction bases: 9. Per the germline V gene, CDR1 is MDHEN and CDR2 is SYDVKM. The CDR3, as DNA: TGTGCCAGCAGACAAGATACAGGGGGCCTTAATGAAAAACTGTTTTTT. Its translation: CASRQDTGGLNEKLFF.

This rearrangement joins TRBV19 to TRBJ2-1; 9 bases align to TRBD2. The V and J ends lost 7 bases and 5 bases, in that order; junction bases with no gene match: 9. Germline V lookup: CDR1 LNHDA, CDR2 SQIVND (reference sequence). The CDR3 covers 15 residues. The CDR3 here is CASTRTGTSNNEQFF. In nucleotides, the CDR3 is TGTGCCAGTACCCGAACCGGGACTAGCAACAATGAGCAGTTCTTC.

The genes are TRBV28 and TRBJ1-5; D is ambiguous. Looked up from germline, CDR1 is MDHEN and CDR2 is SYDVKM. V was clipped by 3 bases and J by 0 bases, with 18 bases between them. The CDR3 extends over 18 amino acids. In nucleotides, the CDR3 is TGTGCCAGCAGTTTGCGAAGGACTACTTCGTATAGCAATCAGCCCCAGCATTTT. Protein product: CASSLRRTTSYSNQPQHF.

V usage is TRBV7-2 and J usage is TRBJ2-5; 7 nucleotides line up with TRBD1. The ends lost 1 base at V and 6 bases at J; junction bases unmatched: 14. The CDR3 has 17 residues. Germline values: CDR1 SGHTA, CDR2 FQGNSA. This CDR3 reads CASSLVGLTGTRKTQYF. The CDR3 bases are TGTGCCAGCAGCTTAGTGGGCCTGACAGGGACAAGAAAGACCCAGTACTTC.

This sequence joins TRBV27 and TRBJ1-2, with a possible D match to TRBD1 (5 bases). The germline V gene has CDR1 MNHEY and CDR2 SMNVEV (reference sequence). V lost 3 bases and J 5 bases, leaving 10 bases between the germline ends. The CDR3 extends over 13 amino acids. The CDR3 nucleotides read TGTGCCAGCAGTTTGGGTGACAGTTATGGCTACACCTTC. Translated: CASSLGDSYGYTF.

This chain connects TRBV4-1 to TRBJ2-7, with 16 positions matching TRBD2. The CDR3 has 20 residues. V lost 3 bases to trimming and J lost 0 bases; unmatched junction nucleotides: 11. Germline-derived CDR1 and CDR2 are MGHRA and YSYEKL. The CDR3 DNA follows: TGCGCCAGCAGCCATCCAGTCGGGGGACTAGCGGGAGGGAGCTCCTACGAGCAGTACTTC. Protein sequence: CASSHPVGGLAGGSSYEQYF.